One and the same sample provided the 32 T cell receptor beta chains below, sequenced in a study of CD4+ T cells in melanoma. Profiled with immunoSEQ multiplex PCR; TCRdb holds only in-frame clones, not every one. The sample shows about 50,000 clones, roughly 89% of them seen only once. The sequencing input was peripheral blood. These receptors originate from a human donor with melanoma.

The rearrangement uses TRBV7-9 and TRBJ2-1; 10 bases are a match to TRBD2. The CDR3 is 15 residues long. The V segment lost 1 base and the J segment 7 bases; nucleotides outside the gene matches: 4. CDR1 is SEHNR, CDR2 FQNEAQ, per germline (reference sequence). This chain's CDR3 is CASSLGTSGPNEQFF. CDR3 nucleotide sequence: TGTGCCAGCAGCTTAGGGACTAGCGGACCTAATGAGCAGTTCTTC.

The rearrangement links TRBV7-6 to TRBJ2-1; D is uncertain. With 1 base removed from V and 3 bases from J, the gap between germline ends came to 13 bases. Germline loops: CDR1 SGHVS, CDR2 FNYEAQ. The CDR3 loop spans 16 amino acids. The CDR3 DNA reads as TGTGCCAGCAGCTTAGAGAGCTTTACAGTCTACAATGAGCAGTTCTTC. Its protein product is CASSLESFTVYNEQFF.

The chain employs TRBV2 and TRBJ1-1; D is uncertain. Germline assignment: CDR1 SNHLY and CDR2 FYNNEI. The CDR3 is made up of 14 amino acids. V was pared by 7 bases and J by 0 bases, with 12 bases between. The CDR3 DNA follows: TGTGCCAGCAAACTTGAGCAGGTGAACACTGAAGCTTTCTTT. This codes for CASKLEQVNTEAFF. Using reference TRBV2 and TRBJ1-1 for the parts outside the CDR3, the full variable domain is EPEVTQTPSHQVTQMGQEVILRCVPISNHLYFYWYRQILGQKVEFLVSFYNNEISEKSEIFDDQFSVERPDGSNFTLKIRSTKLEDSAMYFCASKLEQVNTEAFFGQGTRLTVV.

CDR3 region: CASSLENRYTEAFF. The CDR3, as DNA: TGTGCCAGCAGCTTAGAGAACAGGTACACTGAAGCTTTCTTT. The chain joins TRBV7-8 to TRBJ1-1; D perhaps matches TRBD1 (5 bases). Trimming took off 1 base at V and 3 bases at J, with 9 bases between the two ends. The CDR3 length is 14 residues. Germline CDR1 reads SGHVS; CDR2 reads FQNEAQ.

In DNA, the CDR3 is TGTGCCAGCAGTTACTCAGGACAGGGGATGTACGAGCAGTACTTC. Translating it yields CASSYSGQGMYEQYF. The gene calls are TRBV6-5 and TRBJ2-7, with 9 bases identical to TRBD1. The CDR3 covers 15 residues. V lost 0 bases, J lost 4 bases, and 4 bases stayed unmatched. Per the germline V gene, CDR1 is MNHEY and CDR2 is SVGAGI.

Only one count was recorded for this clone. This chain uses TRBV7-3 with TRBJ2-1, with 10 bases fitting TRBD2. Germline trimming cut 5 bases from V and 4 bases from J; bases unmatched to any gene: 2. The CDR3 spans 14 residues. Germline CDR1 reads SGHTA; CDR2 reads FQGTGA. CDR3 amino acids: CASSRTSGYNEQFF. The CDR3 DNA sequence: TGTGCCAGCAGCCGGACTAGCGGATACAATGAGCAGTTCTTC. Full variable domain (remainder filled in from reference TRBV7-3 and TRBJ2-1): GAGVSQTPSNKVTEKGKYVELRCDPISGHTALYWYRQSLGQGPEFLIYFQGTGAADDSGLPNDRFFAVRPEGSVSTLKIQRTERGDSAVYLCASSRTSGYNEQFFGPGTRLTVL.

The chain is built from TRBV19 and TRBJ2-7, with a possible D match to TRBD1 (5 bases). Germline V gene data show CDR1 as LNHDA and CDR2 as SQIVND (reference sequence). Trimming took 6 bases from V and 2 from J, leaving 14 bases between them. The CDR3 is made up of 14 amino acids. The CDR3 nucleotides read TGTGCCAGTAGGGATGGAGCAGGGACCTACGAGCAGTACTTC. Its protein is CASRDGAGTYEQYF. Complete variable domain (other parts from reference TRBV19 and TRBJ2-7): DGGITQSPKYLFRKEGQNVTLSCEQNLNHDAMYWYRQDPGQGLRLIYYSQIVNDFQKGDIAEGYSVSREKKESFPLTVTSAQKNPTAFYLCASRDGAGTYEQYFGPGTRLTVT.

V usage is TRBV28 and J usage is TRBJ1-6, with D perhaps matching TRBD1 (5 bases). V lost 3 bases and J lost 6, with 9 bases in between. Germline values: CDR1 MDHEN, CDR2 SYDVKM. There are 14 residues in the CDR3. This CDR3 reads CASSFGGINSPLHF. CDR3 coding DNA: TGTGCCAGCAGTTTTGGGGGAATTAATTCACCCCTCCACTTT.

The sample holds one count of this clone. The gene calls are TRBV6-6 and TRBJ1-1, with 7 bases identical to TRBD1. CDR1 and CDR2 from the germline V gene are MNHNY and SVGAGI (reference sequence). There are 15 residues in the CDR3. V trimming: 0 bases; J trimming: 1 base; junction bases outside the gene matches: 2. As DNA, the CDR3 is TGTGCCAGCAGTTACTCTACAGGGGCGAACACTGAAGCTTTCTTT. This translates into CASSYSTGANTEAFF.

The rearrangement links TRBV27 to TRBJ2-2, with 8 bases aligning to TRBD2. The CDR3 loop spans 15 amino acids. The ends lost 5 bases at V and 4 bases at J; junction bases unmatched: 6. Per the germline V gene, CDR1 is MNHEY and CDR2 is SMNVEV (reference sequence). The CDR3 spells CASSGFGGGTGELFF. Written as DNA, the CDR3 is TGTGCCAGCAGTGGATTCGGGGGGGGCACCGGGGAGCTGTTTTTT.

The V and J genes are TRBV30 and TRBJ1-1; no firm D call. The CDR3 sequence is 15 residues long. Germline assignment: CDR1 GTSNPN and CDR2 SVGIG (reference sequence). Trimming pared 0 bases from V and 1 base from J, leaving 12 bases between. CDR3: CAWSVSYGPNTEAFF. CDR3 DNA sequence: TGTGCCTGGAGTGTTAGTTATGGGCCGAACACTGAAGCTTTCTTT.

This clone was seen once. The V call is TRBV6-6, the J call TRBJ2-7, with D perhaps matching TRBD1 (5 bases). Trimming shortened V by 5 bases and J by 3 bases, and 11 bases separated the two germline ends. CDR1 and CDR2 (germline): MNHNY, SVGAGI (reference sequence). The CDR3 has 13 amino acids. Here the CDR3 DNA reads TGTGCCAGCAGTCCATACAGGTTCTACGAGCAGTACTTC. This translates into CASSPYRFYEQYF.

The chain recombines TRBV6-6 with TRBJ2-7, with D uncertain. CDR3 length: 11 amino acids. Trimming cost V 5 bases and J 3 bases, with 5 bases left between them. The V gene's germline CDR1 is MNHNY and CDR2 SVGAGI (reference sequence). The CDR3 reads CASSELYEQYF. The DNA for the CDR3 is TGTGCCAGCAGTGAACTCTACGAGCAGTACTTC.

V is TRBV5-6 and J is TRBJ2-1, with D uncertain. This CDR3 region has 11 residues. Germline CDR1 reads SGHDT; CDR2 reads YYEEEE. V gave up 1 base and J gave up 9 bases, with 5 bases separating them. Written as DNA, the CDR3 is TGTGCCAGCAGCTTGTATGTTGAGCAGTTCTTC. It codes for CASSLYVEQFF.

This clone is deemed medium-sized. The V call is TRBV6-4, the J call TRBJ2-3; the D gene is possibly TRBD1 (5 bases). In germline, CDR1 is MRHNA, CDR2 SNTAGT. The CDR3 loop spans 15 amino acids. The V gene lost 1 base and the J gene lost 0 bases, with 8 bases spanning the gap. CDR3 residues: CASSDWPGSTDTQYF. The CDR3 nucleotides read TGTGCCAGCAGTGACTGGCCAGGGAGCACAGATACGCAGTATTTT.

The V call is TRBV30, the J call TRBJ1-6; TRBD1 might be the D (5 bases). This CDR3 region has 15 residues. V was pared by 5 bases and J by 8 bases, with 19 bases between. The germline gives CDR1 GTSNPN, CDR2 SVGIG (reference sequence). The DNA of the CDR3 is TGTGCCTGGGACCGAACTCGGGGGGGTGATTCACCCCTCCACTTT. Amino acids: CAWDRTRGGDSPLHF.

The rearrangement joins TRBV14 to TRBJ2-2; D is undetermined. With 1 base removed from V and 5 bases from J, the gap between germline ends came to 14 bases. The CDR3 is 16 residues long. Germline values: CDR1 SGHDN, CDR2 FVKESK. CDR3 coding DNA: TGTGCCAGCAGCCAAGTTGGAACAGAATATACCGGGGAGCTGTTTTTT. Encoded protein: CASSQVGTEYTGELFF. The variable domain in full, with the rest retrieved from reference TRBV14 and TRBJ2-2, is EAGVTQFPSHSVIEKGQTVTLRCDPISGHDNLYWYRRVMGKEIKFLLHFVKESKQDESGMPNNRFLAERTGGTYSTLKVQPAELEDSGVYFCASSQVGTEYTGELFFGEGSRLTVL.

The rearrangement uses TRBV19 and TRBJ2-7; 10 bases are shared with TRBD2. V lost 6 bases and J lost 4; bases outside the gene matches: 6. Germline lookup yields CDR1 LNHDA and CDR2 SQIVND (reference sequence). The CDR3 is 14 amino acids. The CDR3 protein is CASSGGTSDYEQYF. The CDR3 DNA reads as TGTGCCAGTAGCGGCGGGACTAGCGATTACGAGCAGTACTTC.

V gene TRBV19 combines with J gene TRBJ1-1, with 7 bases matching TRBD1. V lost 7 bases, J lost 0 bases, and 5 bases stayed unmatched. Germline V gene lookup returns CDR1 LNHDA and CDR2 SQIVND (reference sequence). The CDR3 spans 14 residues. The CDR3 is CASKTGPLNTEAFF. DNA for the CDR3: TGTGCCAGTAAGACAGGGCCATTGAACACTGAAGCTTTCTTT.

The CDR3 reads CASSVGGASGGRETQYF. In DNA form, the CDR3 reads TGTGCCAGCAGTGTGGGTGGGGCTAGCGGGGGCCGAGAGACCCAGTACTTC. The V and J genes are TRBV9 and TRBJ2-5; 10 bases fit TRBD2. The CDR3 totals 17 residues. In germline, CDR1 is SGDLS, CDR2 YYNGEE. With V trimmed by 5 bases and J by 4 bases, 14 bases remained unmatched.

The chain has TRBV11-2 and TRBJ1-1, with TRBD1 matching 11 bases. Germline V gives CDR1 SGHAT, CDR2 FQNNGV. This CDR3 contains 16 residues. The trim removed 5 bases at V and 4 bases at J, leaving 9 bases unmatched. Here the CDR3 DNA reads TGTGCCAGCAGCCGGGACGCGGGACAGGGGGGCACTGAAGCTTTCTTT. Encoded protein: CASSRDAGQGGTEAFF.

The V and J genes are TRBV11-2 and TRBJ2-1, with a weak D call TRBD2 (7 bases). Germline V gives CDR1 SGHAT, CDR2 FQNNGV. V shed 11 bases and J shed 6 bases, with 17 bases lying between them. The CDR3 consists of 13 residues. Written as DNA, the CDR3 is TGTGCCTCCGAGGGGGGGGGCTCCAATGAGCAGTTCTTC. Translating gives CASEGGGSNEQFF.

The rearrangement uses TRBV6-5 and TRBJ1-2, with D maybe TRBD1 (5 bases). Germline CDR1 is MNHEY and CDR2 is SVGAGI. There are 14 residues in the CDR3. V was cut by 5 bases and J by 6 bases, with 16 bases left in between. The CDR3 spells CASSIGPQGHGYTF. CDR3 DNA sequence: TGTGCCAGCAGTATCGGGCCCCAGGGTCATGGCTACACCTTC.

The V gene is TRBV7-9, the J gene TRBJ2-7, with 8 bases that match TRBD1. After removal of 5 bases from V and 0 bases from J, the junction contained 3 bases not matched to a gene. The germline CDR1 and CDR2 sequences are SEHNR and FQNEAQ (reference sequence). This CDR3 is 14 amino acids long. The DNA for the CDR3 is TGTGCCAGCAGCGGACAGGGCCCCTCCTACGAGCAGTACTTC. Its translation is CASSGQGPSYEQYF.

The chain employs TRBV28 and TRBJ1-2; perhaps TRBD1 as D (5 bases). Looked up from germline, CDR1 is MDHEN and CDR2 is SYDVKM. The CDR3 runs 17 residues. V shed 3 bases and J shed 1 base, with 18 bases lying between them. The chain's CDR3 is CASSLLGRESLNYGYTF. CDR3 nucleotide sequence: TGTGCCAGCAGTTTGTTGGGCAGGGAGTCCCTTAACTATGGCTACACCTTC.

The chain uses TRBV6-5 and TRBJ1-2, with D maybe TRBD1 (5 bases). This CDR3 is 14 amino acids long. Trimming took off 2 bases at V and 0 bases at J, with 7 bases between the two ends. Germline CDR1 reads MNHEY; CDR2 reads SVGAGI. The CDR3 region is CASSYRGPNYGYTF. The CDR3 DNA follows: TGTGCCAGCAGTTACAGGGGACCTAACTATGGCTACACCTTC.

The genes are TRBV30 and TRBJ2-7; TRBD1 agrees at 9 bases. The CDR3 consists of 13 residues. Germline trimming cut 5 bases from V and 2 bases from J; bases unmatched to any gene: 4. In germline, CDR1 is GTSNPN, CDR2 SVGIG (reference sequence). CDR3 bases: TGTGCCTGGGTGAGACAGGGGGCCTACGAGCAGTACTTC. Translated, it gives CAWVRQGAYEQYF.

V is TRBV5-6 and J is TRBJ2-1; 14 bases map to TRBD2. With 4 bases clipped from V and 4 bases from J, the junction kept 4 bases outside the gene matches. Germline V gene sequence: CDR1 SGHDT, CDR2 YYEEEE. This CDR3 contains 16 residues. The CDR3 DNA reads TGTGCCAGCAGCACTCGGACTAGCGGGGGGTACAATGAGCAGTTCTTC. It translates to CASSTRTSGGYNEQFF.

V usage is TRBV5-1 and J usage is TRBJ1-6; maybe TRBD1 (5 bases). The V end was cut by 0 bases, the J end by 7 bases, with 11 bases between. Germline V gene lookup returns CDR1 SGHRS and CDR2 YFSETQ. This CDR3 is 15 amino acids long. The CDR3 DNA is TGCGCCAGCAGCTTGGCCGGGGCTGGGAATTCACCCCTCCACTTT. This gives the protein CASSLAGAGNSPLHF.

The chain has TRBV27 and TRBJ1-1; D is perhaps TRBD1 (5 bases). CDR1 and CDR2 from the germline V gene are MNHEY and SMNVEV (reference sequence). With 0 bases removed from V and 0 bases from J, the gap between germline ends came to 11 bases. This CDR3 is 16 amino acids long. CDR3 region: CASSLSVGGLNTEAFF. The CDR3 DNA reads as TGTGCCAGCAGTTTATCTGTTGGGGGACTGAACACTGAAGCTTTCTTT.

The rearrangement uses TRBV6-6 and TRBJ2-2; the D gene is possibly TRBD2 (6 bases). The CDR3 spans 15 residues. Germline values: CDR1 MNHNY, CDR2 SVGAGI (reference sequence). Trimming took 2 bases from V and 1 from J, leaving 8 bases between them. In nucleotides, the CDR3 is TGTGCCAGCAGTTACCGGGGGAAGAACACCGGGGAGCTGTTTTTT. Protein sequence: CASSYRGKNTGELFF.

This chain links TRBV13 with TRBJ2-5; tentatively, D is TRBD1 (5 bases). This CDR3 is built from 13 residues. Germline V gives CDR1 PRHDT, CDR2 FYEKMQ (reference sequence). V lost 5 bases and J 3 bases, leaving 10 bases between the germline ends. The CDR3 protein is CASSPATEETQYF. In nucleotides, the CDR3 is TGTGCCAGCAGCCCAGCGACAGAAGAGACCCAGTACTTC. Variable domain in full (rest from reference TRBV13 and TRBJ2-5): AAGVIQSPRHLIKEKRETATLKCYPIPRHDTVYWYQQGPGQDPQFLISFYEKMQSDKGSIPDRFSAQQFSDYHSELNMSSLELGDSALYFCASSPATEETQYFGPGTRLLVL.